Sequencing of this TCR beta chain was carried out in a study of blood T cell repertoires in COVID-19. The overall study: Spain, Italy and the United States supplied samples that represented acute and convalescent COVID-19. T cells, B-cell-depleted T cells, or PBMCs provided the cDNA or gDNA that served as material.

Trimming cost V 1 base and J 4 bases; bases outside gene matches: 6. Looked up from germline, CDR1 is SGHAT and CDR2 is FQNNGV. The CDR3 has 17 residues. Generated by immunoSEQ multiplex PCR, the TCRdb table keeps only in-frame clones and is missing some. The data show about 100,000 clones, about 89% seen once. This chain uses TRBV11-2 with TRBJ2-1; 11 bases agree with TRBD2. The sample was peripheral blood. This clonotype was obtained from a woman aged 30 to 39 with acute or convalescent COVID-19. This CDR3 is CASSLGLAGGAYNEQFF. In DNA, the CDR3 is TGTGCCAGCAGCTTAGGGCTAGCGGGGGGTGCTTACAATGAGCAGTTCTTC.